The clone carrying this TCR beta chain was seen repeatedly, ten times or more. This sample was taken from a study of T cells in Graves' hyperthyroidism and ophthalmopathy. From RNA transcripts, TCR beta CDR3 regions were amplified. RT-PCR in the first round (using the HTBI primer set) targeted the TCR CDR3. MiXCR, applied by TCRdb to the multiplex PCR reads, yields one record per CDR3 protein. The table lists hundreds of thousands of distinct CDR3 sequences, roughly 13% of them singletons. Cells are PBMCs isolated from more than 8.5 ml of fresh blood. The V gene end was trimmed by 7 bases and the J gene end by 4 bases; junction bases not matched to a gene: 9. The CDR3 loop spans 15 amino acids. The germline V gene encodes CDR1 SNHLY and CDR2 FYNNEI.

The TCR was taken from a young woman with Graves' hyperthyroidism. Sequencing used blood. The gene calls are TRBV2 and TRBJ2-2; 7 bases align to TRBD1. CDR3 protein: CASTQGQRITGELFF. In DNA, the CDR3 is TGTGCCAGCACCCAGGGACAGCGCATCACCGGGGAGCTGTTTTTT.